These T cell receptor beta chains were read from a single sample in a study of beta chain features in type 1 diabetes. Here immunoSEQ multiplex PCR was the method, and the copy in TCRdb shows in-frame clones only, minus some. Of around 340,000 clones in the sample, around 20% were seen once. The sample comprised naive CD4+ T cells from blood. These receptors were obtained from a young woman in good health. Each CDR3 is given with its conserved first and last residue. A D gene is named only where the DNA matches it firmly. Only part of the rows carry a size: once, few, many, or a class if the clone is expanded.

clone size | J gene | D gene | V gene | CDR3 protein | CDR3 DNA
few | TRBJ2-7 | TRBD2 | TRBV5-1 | CASSPTTSGYDEQYF | TGCGCCAGCAGCCCGACGACTAGCGGGTACGACGAGCAGTACTTC
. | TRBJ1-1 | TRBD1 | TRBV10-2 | CASNRQGGTEAFF | TGCGCCAGCAATAGACAGGGCGGCACTGAAGCTTTCTTT
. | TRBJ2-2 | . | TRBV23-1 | CASSQSAEFRATGELFF | TGCGCCAGCAGTCAATCCGCAGAATTTCGTGCCACCGGGGAGCTGTTTTTT
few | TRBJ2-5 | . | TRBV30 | CAWSALKETQYF | TGTGCCTGGAGTGCCCTAAAAGAGACCCAGTACTTC
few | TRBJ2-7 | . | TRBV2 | CASSEQGQEYEQYF | TGTGCCAGCAGTGAACAGGGCCAGGAGTACGAGCAGTACTTC
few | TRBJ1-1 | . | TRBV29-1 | CSARETEAFF | TGCAGCGCCCGGGAGACTGAAGCTTTCTTT
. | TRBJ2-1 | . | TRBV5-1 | CASSPRVRGTSEQFF | TGCGCCAGCAGCCCCCGTGTTCGAGGTACATCTGAGCAGTTCTTC
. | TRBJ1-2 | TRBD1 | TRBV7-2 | CASSLASNQGALGYTF | TGTGCCAGCAGCTTAGCGTCGAACCAGGGGGCATTGGGCTACACCTTC
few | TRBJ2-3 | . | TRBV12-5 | CASGPRNTDTQYF | TGTGCTAGTGGTCCCAGAAACACAGATACGCAGTATTTT
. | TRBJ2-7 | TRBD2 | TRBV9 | CASSLGLDSEQYF | TGTGCCAGCAGCCTGGGACTAGACAGCGAGCAGTACTTC
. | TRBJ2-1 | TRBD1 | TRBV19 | CASGRGQENNEQFF | TGTGCCAGTGGCCGAGGACAGGAGAACAATGAGCAGTTCTTC
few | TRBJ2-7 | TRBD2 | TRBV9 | CASSVFCGRLHEQYF | TGTGCCAGCAGCGTATTCTGCGGGAGGCTGCACGAGCAGTACTTC